This is a list of T cell receptor beta chains from one sample in a study of cytomegalovirus exposure and HLA in healthy donors. Using immunoSEQ multiplex PCR, the repertoire was profiled, and TCRdb retains in-frame clones only, with some absent. The sample carries 130,000 to 150,000 clones, around 72% recorded once. Sequencing input: PBMCs. These receptors all come from a man aged 18 to 30 in good health and CMV-seropositive. Both conserved end residues are part of each CDR3. The D gene is left open where the match is weak. Where a row states a size, it is once, few, many or the class of an expanded clone; other rows omit it.

J,D,V,size,CDR3,DNA
TRBJ1-5,TRBD1,TRBV6-5,NA,CASSYPDRGSNQPQHF,TGTGCCAGCAGTTATCCCGACAGGGGAAGCAATCAGCCCCAGCATTTT
TRBJ1-5,NA,TRBV7-9,NA,CSSSFENRPQHF,TGTTCCAGCAGCTTTGAGAACAGGCCCCAGCATTTT
TRBJ2-3,NA,TRBV13,NA,CASSLGHLSLGTDTQYF,TGTGCCAGCAGCTTGGGACACCTCTCCTTGGGAACAGATACGCAGTATTTT
TRBJ1-1,NA,TRBV5-4,NA,CASTWGRQTTEAFF,TGTGCCAGCACCTGGGGCCGGCAGACCACTGAAGCTTTCTTT
TRBJ2-7,NA,TRBV5-1,NA,CASSLESAGFGEQYF,TGCGCCAGCAGCTTGGAGTCTGCAGGGTTCGGTGAGCAGTACTTC
TRBJ1-5,NA,TRBV7-9,NA,CASSLRGNQPQHF,TGTGCCAGCAGCTTAAGGGGGAATCAGCCCCAGCATTTT
TRBJ1-5,TRBD1,TRBV19,NA,CASSIQGGNQPQHF,TGTGCCAGTAGTATACAGGGGGGCAATCAGCCCCAGCATTTT
TRBJ2-2,NA,TRBV30,NA,CAWSQTSLTGELFF,TGTGCCTGGAGTCAAACTAGTTTAACCGGGGAGCTGTTTTTT
TRBJ2-7,TRBD2,TRBV7-7,NA,CASSLTSGDYEQYF,TGTGCTAGCAGCTTAACTAGCGGAGACTACGAGCAGTACTTC
TRBJ1-1,NA,TRBV5-4,NA,CASSLPGGNTEAFF,TGTGCCAGCAGCTTGCCCGGGGGGAACACTGAAGCTTTCTTT
TRBJ2-3,TRBD2,TRBV7-2,NA,CASSSKLAGRTDTQYF,TGTGCCAGCAGCTCAAAACTAGCGGGAAGAACAGATACGCAGTATTTT
TRBJ2-7,NA,TRBV6-1,NA,CASSHGLDYEQYF,TGTGCCAGCAGTCACGGACTGGACTACGAGCAGTACTTC
TRBJ1-5,TRBD1,TRBV19,NA,CASSTGTGKGQPQHF,TGTGCCAGTAGTACGGGGACAGGGAAAGGTCAGCCCCAGCATTTT
TRBJ2-7,TRBD2,TRBV9,NA,CASSVGGTSSHEQYF,TGTGCCAGCAGCGTAGGAGGGACTAGCTCCCACGAGCAGTACTTC
TRBJ1-1,TRBD1,TRBV30,NA,CAWSVLGGITEAFF,TGTGCCTGGAGTGTACTAGGGGGCATCACTGAAGCTTTCTTT
TRBJ2-5,TRBD2,TRBV7-2,NA,CASSSLAGGRGTQYF,TGTGCCAGCAGCTCCTTAGCGGGGGGGCGTGGGACCCAGTACTTC
TRBJ1-5,TRBD1,TRBV7-9,NA,CASSSRQGGGQPQHF,TGTGCCAGCAGCTCGAGACAGGGGGGAGGTCAGCCCCAGCATTTT
TRBJ1-1,NA,TRBV20-1,NA,CSARALTEAFF,TGCAGTGCTAGAGCCCTGACTGAAGCTTTCTTT
TRBJ1-4,NA,TRBV27,NA,CASSLSGRWNEKLFF,TGTGCCAGCAGTTTATCGGGCAGATGGAATGAAAAACTGTTTTTT
TRBJ2-1,NA,TRBV4-2,NA,CASSQAGAKAYNEQFF,TGTGCCAGCAGCCAAGCAGGGGCAAAAGCCTACAATGAGCAGTTCTTC
TRBJ2-1,TRBD2,TRBV19,NA,CASSIEEGGLAPDNEQFF,TGTGCCAGTAGTATAGAAGAGGGGGGACTAGCGCCTGACAATGAGCAGTTCTTC
TRBJ2-3,TRBD2,TRBV7-9,NA,CASSSRPGGRGGTDTQYF,TGTGCCAGCAGCTCCCGCCCCGGAGGGCGGGGGGGCACAGATACGCAGTATTTT
TRBJ2-6,NA,TRBV10-3,few,CAIRKGRDSGANVLTF,TGTGCCATCAGGAAGGGGCGGGACTCTGGGGCCAACGTCCTGACTTTC
TRBJ2-1,NA,TRBV9,NA,CASSVGGTYNEQFF,TGTGCCAGCAGCGTAGGCGGGACCTACAATGAGCAGTTCTTC
TRBJ1-2,TRBD1,TRBV29-1,NA,CSVEAGTGGGYTF,TGCAGCGTTGAGGCCGGGACAGGGGGAGGCTACACCTTC
TRBJ1-1,NA,TRBV5-1,NA,CASSLSQLNTEAFF,TGCGCCAGCAGCTTGTCACAGCTGAACACTGAAGCTTTCTTT
TRBJ2-1,NA,TRBV4-2,NA,CASSQDGRGGYPNEQFF,TGTGCCAGCAGCCAAGATGGTAGGGGGGGCTACCCCAATGAGCAGTTCTTC
TRBJ2-7,TRBD2,TRBV15,NA,CATSSPGLAVYEQYF,TGTGCCACCAGCAGTCCGGGACTAGCGGTCTACGAGCAGTACTTC
TRBJ2-1,TRBD2,TRBV4-3,NA,CASSHAREGRHNEQFF,TGCGCCAGCAGCCATGCTCGGGAGGGGCGGCACAATGAGCAGTTCTTC
TRBJ2-3,NA,TRBV7-6,NA,CASRGTQAFTDTQYF,TGTGCCAGCAGAGGGACTCAAGCTTTCACAGATACGCAGTATTTT
TRBJ2-7,TRBD1,TRBV2,NA,CASADRGPEQYF,TGTGCCAGCGCGGACAGGGGGCCCGAGCAGTACTTC
TRBJ2-7,TRBD1,TRBV2,NA,CASSFTTGVSGEQYF,TGTGCCAGCAGTTTCACGACAGGGGTGTCAGGCGAGCAGTACTTC
TRBJ2-7,NA,TRBV5-4,NA,CASSLKEGSYEQYF,TGTGCCAGCAGCTTGAAGGAGGGCTCCTACGAGCAGTACTTC
TRBJ2-7,TRBD2,TRBV5-1,NA,CASSSRTSGPYEQYF,TGCGCCAGCAGCTCCCGGACTAGCGGACCCTACGAGCAGTACTTC
TRBJ1-3,TRBD1,TRBV15,NA,CATSSPGQGGGNTIYF,TGTGCCACCAGCAGCCCTGGACAGGGCGGTGGAAACACCATATATTTT
TRBJ2-6,TRBD1,TRBV27,NA,CASSLNPQGAGSGANVLTF,TGTGCCAGCAGTTTGAATCCCCAGGGGGCAGGCTCTGGGGCCAACGTCCTGACTTTC
TRBJ1-1,NA,TRBV18,NA,CASSPMRDTEAFF,TGTGCCAGCTCACCAATGAGGGATACTGAAGCTTTCTTT
TRBJ2-4,TRBD2,TRBV19,few,CATEPLAGAKNIQYF,TGTGCCACAGAACCTCTAGCGGGGGCTAAAAACATTCAGTACTTC
TRBJ2-5,NA,TRBV6-6,NA,CASIRGYQETQYF,TGTGCCAGCATTAGGGGTTACCAGGAGACCCAGTACTTC
TRBJ2-7,NA,TRBV10-3,NA,CAISESGGGLYEQYF,TGTGCCATCAGTGAGTCGGGGGGTGGGCTCTACGAGCAGTACTTC
TRBJ2-7,NA,TRBV30,NA,CAWTGMHEQYF,TGTGCCTGGACAGGGATGCACGAGCAGTACTTC
TRBJ1-1,NA,TRBV13,NA,CASSPPALERTEAFF,TGTGCCAGCAGCCCCCCCGCTTTAGAGCGAACTGAAGCTTTCTTT
TRBJ2-7,TRBD2,TRBV4-2,few,CASSQESGAGGNEQYF,TGTGCCAGCAGCCAAGAAAGCGGGGCGGGAGGAAACGAGCAGTACTTC